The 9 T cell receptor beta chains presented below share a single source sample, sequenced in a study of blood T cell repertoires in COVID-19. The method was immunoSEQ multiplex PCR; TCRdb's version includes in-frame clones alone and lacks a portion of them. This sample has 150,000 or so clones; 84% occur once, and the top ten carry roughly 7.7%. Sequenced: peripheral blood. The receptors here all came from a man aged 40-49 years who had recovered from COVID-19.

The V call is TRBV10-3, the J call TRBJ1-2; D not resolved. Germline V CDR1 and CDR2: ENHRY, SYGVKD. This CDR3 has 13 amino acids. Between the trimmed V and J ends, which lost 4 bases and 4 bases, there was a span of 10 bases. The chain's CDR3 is CAISGEEFYGYTF. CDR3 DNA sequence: TGTGCCATCAGTGGGGAGGAGTTCTATGGCTACACCTTC.

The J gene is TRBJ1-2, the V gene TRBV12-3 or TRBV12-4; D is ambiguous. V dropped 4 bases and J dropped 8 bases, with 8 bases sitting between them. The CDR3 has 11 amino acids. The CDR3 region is CASSSAGGYTF. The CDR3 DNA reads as TGTGCCAGCAGTTCCGCGGGAGGCTACACCTTC.

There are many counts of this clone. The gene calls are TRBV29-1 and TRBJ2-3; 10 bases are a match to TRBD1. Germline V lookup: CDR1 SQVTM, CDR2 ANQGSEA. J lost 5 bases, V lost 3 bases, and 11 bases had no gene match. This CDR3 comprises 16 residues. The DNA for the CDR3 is TGCAGCGTTGATTCCCCCCGACAGGGGGCACAAGATACGCAGTATTTT. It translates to CSVDSPRQGAQDTQYF.

In DNA, the CDR3 is TGTGCCAGCAACCCGGGGGGGCTCGCCAAAAACATTCAGTACTTC. Its protein is CASNPGGLAKNIQYF. The chain couples TRBV6-6 to TRBJ2-4; 8 bases match TRBD2. This CDR3 is built from 15 residues. Germline values: CDR1 MNHNY, CDR2 SVGAGI (reference sequence). V lost 7 bases, J lost 1 base, and 6 bases stayed unmatched.

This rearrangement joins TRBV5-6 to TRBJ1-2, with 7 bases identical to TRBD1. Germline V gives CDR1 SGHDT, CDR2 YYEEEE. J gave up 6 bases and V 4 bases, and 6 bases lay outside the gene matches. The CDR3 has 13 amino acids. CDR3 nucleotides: TGTGCCAGCAGCCCACAGGGGCAAAATGGCTACACCTTC. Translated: CASSPQGQNGYTF.

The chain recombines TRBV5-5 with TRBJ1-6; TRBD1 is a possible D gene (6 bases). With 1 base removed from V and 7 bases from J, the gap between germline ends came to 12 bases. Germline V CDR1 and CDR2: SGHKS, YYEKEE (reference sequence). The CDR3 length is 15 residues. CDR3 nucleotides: TGTGCCAGCAGCTTGTTTCAGGGGTGGAATTCACCCCTCCACTTT. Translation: CASSLFQGWNSPLHF.

CDR3 amino acids: CASSLRTGGGTEAFF. In nucleotides, the CDR3 is TGTGCCAGCAGCCTCCGGACAGGGGGCGGTACTGAAGCTTTCTTT. The chain links TRBV11-2 to TRBJ1-1; 11 nucleotides align to TRBD1. This CDR3 is built from 15 residues. Germline CDR1 and CDR2: SGHAT and FQNNGV. The V segment lost 5 bases and the J segment 5 bases; nucleotides outside the gene matches: 7. Full variable domain (rest looked up from reference TRBV11-2 and TRBJ1-1): EAGVAQSPRYKIIEKRQSVAFWCNPISGHATLYWYQQILGQGPKLLIQFQNNGVVDDSQLPKDRFSAERLKGVDSTLKIQPAKLEDSAVYLCASSLRTGGGTEAFFGQGTRLTVV.

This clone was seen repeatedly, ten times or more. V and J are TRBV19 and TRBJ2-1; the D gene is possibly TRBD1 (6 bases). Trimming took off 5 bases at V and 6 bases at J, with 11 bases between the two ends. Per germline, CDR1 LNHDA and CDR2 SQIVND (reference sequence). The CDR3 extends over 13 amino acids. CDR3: CASSRQAGNEQFF. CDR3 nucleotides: TGTGCCAGTAGTCGACAGGCTGGCAATGAGCAGTTCTTC.

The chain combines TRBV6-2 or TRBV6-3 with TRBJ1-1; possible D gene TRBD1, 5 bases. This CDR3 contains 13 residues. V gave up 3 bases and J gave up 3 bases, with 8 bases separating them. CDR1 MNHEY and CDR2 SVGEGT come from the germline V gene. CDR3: CASSYRGDTEAFF. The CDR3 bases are TGTGCCAGCAGTTATCGGGGGGACACTGAAGCTTTCTTT.